This T cell receptor beta chain stems from a study of post-analysis software for immune sequencing data. Overall study: Disease courses included relapsing-remitting, secondary progressive and progressive-relapsing multiple sclerosis.

Presence of unique molecular identifiers characterized the TCR beta cDNA libraries. T cells numbering about 0.95 to 10 million gave rise to 450,000 to 550,000 cDNA molecules. TCRdb processed the PCR reads anew with MiXCR; each CDR3 protein has one entry. The sample carries 600,000 to 700,000 distinct CDR3 sequences, 59% recorded once. This CDR3 has 15 residues. Germline V gene sequence: CDR1 MNHEY, CDR2 SMNVEV (reference sequence). Between the trimmed V and J ends, which lost 0 bases and 8 bases, there was a span of 14 bases. This clonotype appeared a few times. Its target is not known. Broader study findings: Multiple sclerosis patients showed significantly lower normalized Chao1 diversity than controls did. F measure clustering grouped samples strongly by preparation batch. Compared with controls, patients had more of about 5 TRBV segments, including TRBV5-6, TRBV5-1 and TRBV20-1.

The sample taken for sequencing was blood. This receptor was taken from a girl aged 2-15 years with multiple sclerosis. This chain links TRBV27 with TRBJ2-1; D is uncertain. CDR3 residues: CASSLSWLDRHEQFF. The CDR3 region has the DNA TGTGCCAGCAGTTTATCGTGGCTAGATAGGCATGAGCAGTTCTTC.